This is a list of T cell receptor beta chains from one sample in a study of response to subunit inactivated influenza vaccine. MiXCR, applied by TCRdb to the RT-PCR reads, yields one record per CDR3 protein. The sample lists roughly 500,000 distinct CDR3 sequences; approximately 24% were seen once. The source material was CD4+ T cells sorted from PBMCs, sampled roughly 5 days after vaccination. The receptors come from a man aged 50 or older who received an inactivated influenza vaccine. The CDR3 runs from the conserved cysteine through the conserved F or W. D genes are given only for firm matches. Clone size, where shown, is once, few, many, or a class for clones that have expanded.

. | TRBD1 | TRBJ1-2 | TRBV5-1 | CASSSPLGQGLGGYTF | TGCGCCAGCAGCTCCCCCCTCGGACAGGGTCTTGGTGGCTACACCTTC
few | . | TRBJ2-7 | TRBV7-6 | CASSLEGQSEQYF | TGTGCCAGCAGCCTAGAAGGACAGAGCGAGCAGTACTTC
. | . | TRBJ1-6 | TRBV2 | CASRTDQSSYNSPLHF | TGTGCCAGCAGGACGGACCAGAGCTCCTATAATTCACCCCTCCACTTT
few | . | TRBJ2-1 | TRBV30 | CAWSVLGGNEQFF | TGTGCCTGGAGTGTCCTGGGGGGCAATGAGCAGTTCTTC
few | TRBD2 | TRBJ2-1 | TRBV7-2 | CASSLRGGRSEQFF | TGTGCCAGCAGCTTAAGAGGCGGGAGGTCTGAGCAGTTCTTC
. | . | TRBJ2-5 | TRBV5-4 | CASSLTGGTRQETQYF | TGTGCCAGCAGCTTAACGGGCGGAACCCGTCAAGAGACCCAGTACTTC
few | . | TRBJ2-5 | TRBV7-9 | CASSFPWETQYF | TGTGCCAGCAGCTTTCCTTGGGAGACCCAGTACTTC
. | . | TRBJ2-7 | TRBV7-6 | CASSLVRSDEQYF | TGTGCCAGCAGCTTAGTCCGTTCCGACGAGCAGTACTTC
. | . | TRBJ2-5 | TRBV20-1 | CSARDPPPRTAQETQYF | TGCAGTGCTAGAGATCCCCCGCCCCGGACAGCCCAAGAGACCCAGTACTTC
. | . | TRBJ1-2 | TRBV24-1 | CATSDFGQNYGYTF | TGTGCCACCAGTGATTTTGGCCAAAACTATGGCTACACCTTC
. | . | TRBJ1-5 | TRBV5-1 | CASSLEGRGGNQPQHF | TGCGCCAGCAGCTTGGAAGGCCGCGGGGGCAATCAGCCCCAGCATTTT
few | . | TRBJ2-5 | TRBV20-1 | CSAPRLVSTKETQYF | TGCAGTGCTCCCAGACTAGTCAGTACCAAAGAGACCCAGTACTTC
. | . | TRBJ2-1 | TRBV9 | CASSVSPGASEQFF | TGTGCCAGCAGCGTATCCCCGGGAGCTAGTGAGCAGTTCTTC
many | . | TRBJ1-5 | TRBV24-1 | CATSDSRTGTSYQPQHF | TGTGCCACCAGTGATTCCCGTACCGGGACAAGCTATCAGCCCCAGCATTTT
. | . | TRBJ2-3 | TRBV4-1 | CASSQTATDTQYF | TGCGCCAGCAGCCAGACCGCGACGGATACGCAGTATTTT
. | . | TRBJ2-2 | TRBV7-2 | CASSLLSELFF | TGTGCCAGCAGCTTACTATCGGAGCTGTTTTTT
. | . | TRBJ2-7 | TRBV6-2/TRBV6-3 | CASSPWDEQYF | TGTGCCAGCAGTCCCTGGGACGAGCAGTACTTC
. | . | TRBJ2-1 | TRBV6-5 | CASSTLMGEQFF | TGTGCCAGCAGCACCCTTATGGGCGAGCAGTTCTTC
few | TRBD2 | TRBJ2-1 | TRBV29-1 | CSVLPGGRGEQFF | TGCAGCGTGCTGCCGGGGGGGCGGGGTGAGCAGTTCTTC
. | . | TRBJ1-3 | TRBV6-1 | CASRGGAFGGNTIYF | TGTGCCAGCCGGGGGGGGGCTTTTGGTGGAAACACCATATATTTT
. | TRBD1 | TRBJ2-7 | TRBV20-1 | CSADRALYEQYF | TGCAGTGCCGACAGGGCACTCTACGAGCAGTACTTC
few | . | TRBJ2-7 | TRBV7-9 | CASSFSQSYEQYF | TGTGCCAGCAGCTTCTCGCAGTCCTACGAGCAGTACTTC
. | . | TRBJ2-7 | TRBV28 | CASSFQVWAGSYEQYF | TGTGCCAGCAGTTTTCAAGTGTGGGCAGGCTCCTACGAGCAGTACTTC
few | TRBD1 | TRBJ1-2 | TRBV30 | CAWARGTVYGYTF | TGTGCCTGGGCAAGAGGGACAGTGTATGGCTACACCTTC
. | . | TRBJ2-5 | TRBV20-1 | CSAPIEARQETQYF | TGCAGTGCCCCGATCGAAGCGCGACAAGAGACCCAGTACTTC
few | . | TRBJ2-5 | TRBV28 | CASTIGHKNQETQYF | TGTGCCAGCACCATCGGGCACAAAAATCAAGAGACCCAGTACTTC
. | . | TRBJ2-3 | TRBV10-3 | CAIRPLDKQTQYF | TGTGCCATCAGGCCGTTGGACAAACAAACGCAGTATTTT